The clone carrying this T cell receptor beta chain was observed many times. Antigen unknown. Amplification of TCR beta CDR3 regions used RNA transcripts. After a first-round RT-PCR with HTBI primers, a second-round multiplex PCR was run. MiXCR was run by TCRdb on the multiplex PCR reads, yielding one entry per CDR3 protein. The sample shows some 380,000 distinct CDR3 sequences, 15% of them seen only once. The entry originates in a study of Graves' ophthalmopathy and Graves' hyperthyroidism. Overall study context: At the time of initial diagnosis and before any treatment, peripheral blood was collected.

Points from the study as a whole: Progression of ophthalmopathy was predicted by the model with 70% to 71% sensitivity and approximately 72% specificity.

The receptor's source is a woman in her late teens or twenties with stable Graves' hyperthyroidism. The sample taken for sequencing was peripheral blood.

In DNA form, the CDR3 reads TGTGCCAGCAGCTTAACCGGGGACCTAAATTCACCCCTCCACTTT. It yields the protein CASSLTGDLNSPLHF. V gene TRBV7-8 combines with J gene TRBJ1-6, with a weak D call TRBD1 (5 bases). Per the germline V gene, CDR1 is SGHVS and CDR2 is FQNEAQ. The CDR3 loop spans 15 amino acids. V was pared by 2 bases and J by 7 bases, with 12 bases between.